These 21 T cell receptor beta chains came from one sample sequenced in a study of blood T cell repertoires in COVID-19. Only in-frame clones appear in the TCRdb table, and some are missing; sequencing was by immunoSEQ multiplex PCR. This table holds about 95,000 clones, 84% found once. The specimen sequenced was peripheral blood. All receptors come from a human donor in a cohort sampled during active COVID-19.

The rearrangement links TRBV5-5 to TRBJ2-1; D remains unclear. There are 13 residues in the CDR3. Trimming pared 4 bases from V and 3 bases from J, leaving 8 bases between. Germline-derived CDR1 and CDR2 are SGHKS and YYEKEE (reference sequence). CDR3 DNA sequence: TGTGCCAGCAGCCCGAACAGCTACAATGAGCAGTTCTTC. Translated: CASSPNSYNEQFF.

This sequence joins TRBV19 and TRBJ2-1; D is unclear. In germline, CDR1 is LNHDA, CDR2 SQIVND (reference sequence). This CDR3 spans 14 amino acids. V lost 2 bases, J lost 8 bases, and 13 bases lay in between. The CDR3 nucleotides read TGTGCCAGTAGTATACCCCTAGGTGGCCATGAGCAGTTCTTC. Encoded protein: CASSIPLGGHEQFF.

This clone was picked up a small number of times. This sequence joins TRBV5-4 and TRBJ2-7; D remains ambiguous. The germline V gene encodes CDR1 SGHNT and CDR2 YYREEE (reference sequence). Trimming took 3 bases from V and 5 from J, leaving 12 bases between them. The CDR3 is 13 residues long. This CDR3 reads CASSSKLVNEQYF. DNA for the CDR3: TGTGCCAGCAGCTCCAAACTGGTGAACGAGCAGTACTTC.

This clone was recorded only once. CDR3 sequence (DNA): TGTGCCAGCAGCCTTCACAGCTACGAGCAGTACTTC. As protein: CASSLHSYEQYF. This chain connects TRBV7-8 to TRBJ2-7, with D hard to call. CDR3 length: 12 residues. V was shortened by 5 bases and J by 3 bases, with 8 bases between the two germline ends. The germline CDR1 and CDR2 sequences are SGHVS and FQNEAQ. Full variable domain (remainder filled in from reference TRBV7-8 and TRBJ2-7): GAGVSQSPRYKVAKRGQDVALRCDPISGHVSLFWYQQALGQGPEFLTYFQNEAQLDKSGLPSDRFFAERPEGSVSTLKIQRTQQEDSAVYLCASSLHSYEQYFGPGTRLTVT.

The rearrangement uses TRBV9 and TRBJ1-1, with D unclear. CDR1 and CDR2 from the germline V gene are SGDLS and YYNGEE. The length of the CDR3 is 15 residues. V was trimmed by 0 bases and J by 5 bases, leaving 14 bases between them. CDR3 in DNA: TGTGCCAGCAGCGTAGAGACTGGGAGTTGGACTGAAGCTTTCTTT. Translated: CASSVETGSWTEAFF.

The genes are TRBV5-8 and TRBJ2-7, with D possibly being TRBD2 (6 bases). V lost 8 bases, J lost 1 base, and 16 bases lay in between. Germline V lookup: CDR1 SGHTS, CDR2 YDEGEE. CDR3 size: 14 residues. CDR3 amino acids: CASLGLGGSYEQYF. CDR3 DNA: TGTGCCAGTCTTGGCCTGGGGGGATCCTACGAGCAGTACTTC.

CDR3 DNA sequence: TGTGCCAGCAGTTATCTGCCCCTAGCGGGGGGCAACGAGCAGTACTTC. This translates into CASSYLPLAGGNEQYF. This chain uses TRBV6-2 or TRBV6-3 with TRBJ2-7, with TRBD2 matching 11 bases. The germline CDR1 and CDR2 sequences are MNHEY and SVGEGT. This CDR3 has 16 residues. The V gene end was trimmed by 3 bases and the J gene end by 5 bases; junction bases not matched to a gene: 9.

This clone was counted only a few times. The J gene is TRBJ1-1, the V gene TRBV3-1 (or the pseudogene TRBV3-2); no reliable D call. Germline V gene sequence: CDR1 LGHDT, CDR2 YNNKEL (reference sequence). The CDR3 sequence is 14 residues long. The V gene lost 6 bases and the J gene lost 0 bases, with 11 bases spanning the gap. The CDR3 loop is CASSPRLLNTEAFF. The CDR3 DNA reads as TGTGCCAGCAGTCCCAGACTGTTGAACACTGAAGCTTTCTTT.

The chain combines TRBV6-5 with TRBJ2-7, with TRBD2 matching over 7 bases. Germline V gives CDR1 MNHEY, CDR2 SVGAGI. This CDR3 is built from 13 residues. The trim removed 6 bases at V and 3 bases at J, leaving 5 bases unmatched. The CDR3 bases are TGTGCCAGCAGCCGTAGCGGGTACTACGAGCAGTACTTC. Its protein is CASSRSGYYEQYF.

This clone was counted many times. The J gene is TRBJ1-6, the V gene TRBV7-2, with a possible D match to TRBD1 (5 bases). The V end lost 3 bases, the J end lost 7 bases, and 13 bases lay between the germline ends. CDR1 and CDR2 from the germline V gene are SGHTA and FQGNSA. CDR3 length equals 15 residues. DNA of the CDR3: TGTGCCAGCAGCTTCGCAGGAGGGGCAAATTCACCCCTCCACTTT. Its translation: CASSFAGGANSPLHF.

The V and J genes are TRBV29-1 and TRBJ2-5, with D unclear. V dropped 0 bases and J dropped 6 bases, with 2 bases sitting between them. This CDR3 has 10 amino acids. Germline V gene lookup returns CDR1 SQVTM and CDR2 ANQGSEA. The CDR3 spells CSVEDKTQYF. The CDR3 DNA sequence: TGCAGCGTTGAAGATAAGACCCAGTACTTC.

The V call is TRBV29-1, the J call TRBJ1-2; TRBD1 agrees at 12 bases. The CDR3 spans 15 residues. CDR1 and CDR2 from the germline V gene are SQVTM and ANQGSEA. V dropped 5 bases and J dropped 7; count of bases not matched to a gene: 11. CDR3 in DNA: TGCAGCGTTTTATCGGGACAGGGGGCAGTTGGTGGCTACACCTTC. This sequence encodes CSVLSGQGAVGGYTF.

The rearrangement uses TRBV28 and TRBJ1-5; 8 nucleotides agree with TRBD1. The CDR3 has 17 residues. CDR1 and CDR2 from the germline V gene are MDHEN and SYDVKM. The V segment lost 5 bases and the J segment 9 bases; nucleotides outside the gene matches: 18. CDR3 coding DNA: TGTGCCAGCAGTACCCCCTCGGTGACAGGGGTCCATTCGCCCCAGCATTTT. Amino acids: CASSTPSVTGVHSPQHF.

The chain joins TRBV18 to TRBJ2-1; 12 positions match TRBD2. There are 15 residues in the CDR3. Germline CDR1 reads KGHSH; CDR2 reads LQKENI. The V segment lost 4 bases and the J segment 7 bases; nucleotides outside the gene matches: 5. Here the CDR3 DNA reads TGTGCCAGCTCACTCCCGACTAGCGGGAGAAATGAGCAGTTCTTC. Its protein product is CASSLPTSGRNEQFF. Full variable domain (remainder filled in from reference TRBV18 and TRBJ2-1): NAGVMQNPRHLVRRRGQEARLRCSPMKGHSHVYWYRQLPEEGLKFMVYLQKENIIDESGMPKERFSAEFPKEGPSILRIQQVVRGDSAAYFCASSLPTSGRNEQFFGPGTRLTVL.

The genes are TRBV7-2 and TRBJ2-7; TRBD2 matches 14 bases. Per the germline V gene, CDR1 is SGHTA and CDR2 is FQGNSA. The CDR3 is made up of 16 amino acids. V shed 4 bases, J shed 4 bases, and the junction held 6 bases outside the gene matches. CDR3 region: CASSSTSGGAQYEQYF. For the CDR3, the DNA is TGTGCCAGCAGCTCGACTAGCGGGGGGGCGCAGTACGAGCAGTACTTC. Drawing the rest from reference TRBV7-2 and TRBJ2-7, the complete variable domain is GAGVSQSPSNKVTEKGKDVELRCDPISGHTALYWYRQSLGQGLEFLIYFQGNSAPDKSGLPSDRFSAERTGGSVSTLTIQRTQQEDSAVYLCASSSTSGGAQYEQYFGPGTRLTVT.

This clone occurred once. The chain uses TRBV7-8 and TRBJ1-5; 8 bases fit TRBD1. Germline lookup yields CDR1 SGHVS and CDR2 FQNEAQ. The CDR3 is 17 residues long. The junction had 13 bases not matched to a gene; V was cut back by 5 bases and J by 4 bases. CDR3 region: CASSPQPTGALNQPQHF. The CDR3 DNA follows: TGTGCCAGCAGCCCCCAGCCGACAGGGGCCCTGAATCAGCCCCAGCATTTT.

This chain joins TRBV20-1 and TRBJ2-7; perhaps TRBD2 as D (5 bases). V shed 3 bases and J shed 5 bases, with 17 bases lying between them. CDR1 is DFQATT and CDR2 is SNEGSKA in the germline V gene (reference sequence). This CDR3 comprises 14 residues. The CDR3 loop reads CSASRSVAFDEQYF. The CDR3, as DNA: TGCAGTGCTAGTCGAAGCGTAGCGTTCGACGAGCAGTACTTC.

The rearrangement uses TRBV28 and TRBJ2-2, with 7 positions matching TRBD1. CDR3 length: 17 amino acids. Germline trimming cut 0 bases from V and 0 bases from J; bases unmatched to any gene: 4. Germline CDR1 and CDR2: MDHEN and SYDVKM. CDR3 region: CASSLWEGGANTGELFF. The CDR3 nucleotides are TGTGCCAGCAGTTTATGGGAAGGGGGCGCGAACACCGGGGAGCTGTTTTTT.

The CDR3 here is CASSINPGKMVTEAFF. CDR3 in DNA: TGTGCCAGTAGTATAAACCCAGGGAAGATGGTCACTGAAGCTTTCTTT. This chain links TRBV19 with TRBJ1-1; D perhaps matches TRBD1 (5 bases). The V gene lost 2 bases and the J gene lost 4 bases, with 17 bases spanning the gap. There are 16 residues in the CDR3. CDR1 is LNHDA and CDR2 is SQIVND in the germline V gene (reference sequence).

This CDR3 reads CASSQERPAYGYTF. The CDR3 region has the DNA TGCGCCAGCAGCCAAGAGCGGCCAGCTTATGGCTACACCTTC. This chain joins TRBV4-3 and TRBJ1-2; D not certain. CDR1 LGHNA and CDR2 YSLEER come from the germline V gene. Trimming left V 0 bases short and J 5 bases short, with 10 bases between. The CDR3 is 14 amino acids.

The rearrangement joins TRBV27 to TRBJ1-6, with D hard to call. V dropped 2 bases and J dropped 5 bases, with 10 bases sitting between them. The CDR3 sequence is 15 residues long. Germline V gene data show CDR1 as MNHEY and CDR2 as SMNVEV (reference sequence). The CDR3 coding sequence is TGTGCCAGCAGTTTAAGGGAGGGTAATAATTCACCCCTCCACTTT. Translating gives CASSLREGNNSPLHF.